This T cell receptor beta chain was retrieved from a study of regulatory T cells in long-lasting Graves disease. The study, taken as a whole, reports: Persistent disease was associated with favored TRBV28 usage and with favored use of TRBJ1-2 and TRBJ2-5. Persistent Graves' patients showed reduced TCR diversity versus newly diagnosed patients.

Time point specified: persistent/refractory GD, antithyroid drugs over 5 years with positive TRAb. TCR sequences were obtained from RNA taken from PBMCs. Enrollment of patients was through an endocrinology department in Xi'an, China. Construction of the TCR beta libraries employed iRepertoire HTBI primers in conjunction with Arm-PCR of CDR3 regions. TCRdb redid the calling of the multiplex PCR reads with MiXCR, one entry per CDR3 protein. The sample includes 700,000 or so distinct CDR3 sequences, around 30% seen only once; the top ten take 40% to 50%. The germline V gene has CDR1 SGHRS and CDR2 YFSETQ. CDR3 length: 14 amino acids. With 4 bases removed from V and 7 bases from J, the gap between germline ends came to 18 bases. Points on this clonotype: The antigen remains undetermined.

The sequenced sample was peripheral blood mononuclear cells (PBMCs), obtained when the disease was refractory, from a patient treated with antithyroid drugs. The V and J genes are TRBV5-1 and TRBJ2-7, with D possibly TRBD1 on 5 matching bases. This receptor was identified in a female donor with Graves disease. CDR3 sequence: CASSLRDSYDEQYF. The CDR3 nucleotides read TGCGCCAGCAGCCTCAGGGATAGCTACGATGAGCAGTACTTC.